These T cell receptor beta chains were read from a single sample in a study of blood T cell repertoires in COVID-19. Measured with immunoSEQ multiplex PCR; TCRdb has only the in-frame clones, and not every one. Of approximately 210,000 clones listed, 80% were seen once; the top ten hold about 4.5%. The specimen sequenced was PBMCs or T cells enriched from blood (not recorded which). The receptors were gathered from a man under 40 with acute COVID-19. Both conserved end residues are part of each CDR3. A D gene is named only where the DNA matches it firmly. The listing skips clone size in some rows; elsewhere it reads once, few, many or a size class.

clone size | J gene | CDR3 length | D gene | V gene | CDR3 DNA | CDR3 protein
NA | TRBJ2-3 | 13 | NA | TRBV7-2 | TGTGCCAGCAGCTTAGACGGTCGCAGGGCGGAGTATTTT | CASSLDGRRAEYF
NA | TRBJ1-1 | 12 | NA | TRBV12-3/TRBV12-4 | TGTGCCAGCAGTTTGAGCAACACTGAAGCTTTCTTT | CASSLSNTEAFF
few | TRBJ2-7 | 15 | NA | TRBV7-6 | TGTGCCAGCAGCTTAGGAGCCTACTCCTCCTACGAGCAGTACTTC | CASSLGAYSSYEQYF
NA | TRBJ2-5 | 15 | TRBD1 | TRBV5-4 | TGTGCCAGCAGCTACGGACAGGGAAGGGGGGAGACCCAGTACTTC | CASSYGQGRGETQYF
NA | TRBJ2-3 | 10 | NA | TRBV9 | TGTGCCAGTGGGGGGAATACGCAGTATTTT | CASGGNTQYF
NA | TRBJ1-1 | 15 | NA | TRBV9 | TGTGCCAGCAGCGATTGGGGTGGAGGGAACACTGAAGCTTTCTTT | CASSDWGGGNTEAFF
NA | TRBJ1-2 | 12 | TRBD1 | TRBV4-1 | TGCGCCAGCAGGGGACAGATCTATGGCTACACCTTC | CASRGQIYGYTF
NA | TRBJ2-1 | 13 | NA | TRBV6-6 | TGTGCCAGCAGCCCGGGAACCCACAATGAGCAGTTCTTC | CASSPGTHNEQFF
NA | TRBJ2-1 | 13 | NA | TRBV9 | TGTGCCAGCAGCGTAGAGAGTCGGGGTGAGCAGTTCTTC | CASSVESRGEQFF
NA | TRBJ2-3 | 14 | NA | TRBV6-6 | TGTGCCAGCAGTTACGGTGATCCCCGGGATACGCAGTATTTT | CASSYGDPRDTQYF
NA | TRBJ2-2 | 16 | TRBD2 | TRBV7-6 | TGTGCCAGCAGCTTAGTAGCGGGGGATAGAACCGGGGAGCTGTTTTTT | CASSLVAGDRTGELFF
NA | TRBJ2-7 | 15 | TRBD1 | TRBV7-3 | TGTGCCAGCAGCCCCGGTGACAGGGTATCCTACGAGCAGTACTTC | CASSPGDRVSYEQYF
few | TRBJ1-1 | 13 | NA | TRBV30 | TGTGCCTGGAGAATGAACTTGAACACTGAAGCTTTCTTT | CAWRMNLNTEAFF
once | TRBJ1-1 | 15 | TRBD1 | TRBV4-1 | TGCGCCAGCAGCCAGGGACAGGGAAGGGTCACTGAAGCTTTCTTT | CASSQGQGRVTEAFF
NA | TRBJ1-2 | 12 | NA | TRBV10-3 | TGTGCCTGCGGGACGCCGAACTATGGCTACACCTTC | CACGTPNYGYTF
NA | TRBJ1-1 | 13 | NA | TRBV18 | TGTGCCAGCTCCCGGGGACAGAACACTGAAGCTTTCTTT | CASSRGQNTEAFF
NA | TRBJ2-7 | 15 | NA | TRBV9 | TGTGCCAGCAGCGTAGGAGGGGGGGGCGCCTACGAGCAGTACTTC | CASSVGGGGAYEQYF
NA | TRBJ2-7 | 13 | NA | TRBV9 | TGTGCCAGCAGCGTGGTCGGGGGAGGCGAGCAGTACTTC | CASSVVGGGEQYF